This entry lists 20 T cell receptor beta chains sequenced from one sample in a study of blood T cell repertoires in COVID-19. Clones were read by immunoSEQ multiplex PCR, and TCRdb kept only the in-frame ones, dropping some. The table has about 240,000 clones, 84% seen once. The sequenced sample consisted of peripheral blood. The origin of the receptors is a middle-aged man with acute or convalescent COVID-19.

The chain carries TRBV19 and TRBJ2-3; TRBD2 agrees at 8 bases. The ends lost 5 bases at V and 6 bases at J; junction bases unmatched: 10. The CDR3 has 15 residues. Germline-derived CDR1 and CDR2 are LNHDA and SQIVND (reference sequence). CDR3 region: CASSQTAGDIDTQYF. CDR3 nucleotide sequence: TGTGCCAGTAGTCAGACAGCGGGGGATATCGATACGCAGTATTTT.

The chain recombines TRBV30 with TRBJ1-5; TRBD1 matches at 9 bases. J was trimmed by 3 bases and V by 3 bases; bases with no gene match: 9. This CDR3 spans 16 amino acids. Germline-derived CDR1 and CDR2 are GTSNPN and SVGIG (reference sequence). CDR3: CAWRPGQGRLNQPQHF. In DNA form, the CDR3 reads TGTGCCTGGAGGCCAGGACAGGGGAGACTCAATCAGCCCCAGCATTTT.

The chain is built from TRBV5-5 and TRBJ1-1, with D possibly matching TRBD1 (5 bases). The germline gives CDR1 SGHKS, CDR2 YYEKEE (reference sequence). V was pared by 1 base and J by 3 bases, with 7 bases between. The length of the CDR3 is 13 residues. The CDR3 nucleotides are TGTGCCAGCAGCTTGACCAGGGACACTGAAGCTTTCTTT. This translates into CASSLTRDTEAFF.

The V and J genes are TRBV3-1 (or the pseudogene TRBV3-2) and TRBJ2-7; 9 bases are shared with TRBD2. CDR1 and CDR2 (germline): LGHDT, YNNKEL (reference sequence). V dropped 1 base and J dropped 3; count of bases not matched to a gene: 16. The length of the CDR3 is 19 residues. The CDR3 coding sequence is TGTGCCAGCAGCCAAGCTCCCTTTTTCCCTAGCGGGGACAACTACGAGCAGTACTTC. Amino acid sequence: CASSQAPFFPSGDNYEQYF.

This rearrangement joins TRBV7-9 to TRBJ2-5; no firm D call. Germline V gives CDR1 SEHNR, CDR2 FQNEAQ (reference sequence). Trimming took 5 bases from V and 5 from J, leaving 18 bases between them. The CDR3 spans 15 residues. As DNA, the CDR3 is TGTGCCAGCAGCCGATACCGACAAGGTTTGGAGACCCAGTACTTC. It codes for CASSRYRQGLETQYF.

This chain connects TRBV2 to TRBJ2-1; D possibly corresponds to TRBD1 (6 bases). This CDR3 contains 15 residues. V was trimmed by 8 bases and J by 4 bases, leaving 18 bases between them. The germline V gene has CDR1 SNHLY and CDR2 FYNNEI. The CDR3 reads CASCNRAPTYNEQFF. CDR3 DNA sequence: TGTGCCAGCTGCAACAGGGCCCCCACGTACAATGAGCAGTTCTTC.

This chain joins TRBV27 and TRBJ2-3; 8 bases line up with TRBD2. V shed 5 bases, J shed 4 bases, and the junction held 2 bases outside the gene matches. Germline CDR1 is MNHEY and CDR2 is SMNVEV (reference sequence). The CDR3 covers 13 residues. CDR3 nucleotide sequence: TGTGCCAGCAGTCGGGGGGGCGCAGATACGCAGTATTTT. Translation: CASSRGGADTQYF.

The CDR3 region is CASSQAQGNSPLHF. CDR3 coding DNA: TGTGCCAGCAGCCAAGCTCAGGGGAATTCACCCCTCCACTTT. V usage is TRBV4-2 and J usage is TRBJ1-6, with D maybe TRBD1 (6 bases). The germline V gene encodes CDR1 LGHNA and CDR2 YNFKEQ. Trimming stripped 1 base from V and 7 bases from J, with 8 bases between. The CDR3 runs to 14 residues.

CDR3 loop: CASSQGLAGVVTQYF. The CDR3, as DNA: TGCGCCAGCAGCCAAGGACTAGCGGGAGTAGTTACGCAGTATTTT. The gene calls are TRBV5-1 and TRBJ2-3; 13 bases are shared with TRBD2. From germline, CDR1 is SGHRS and CDR2 YFSETQ. V lost 4 bases, J lost 8 bases, and 7 bases stayed unmatched. The CDR3 loop spans 15 amino acids. The variable domain in full, with the rest retrieved from reference TRBV5-1 and TRBJ2-3, is KAGVTQTPRYLIKTRGQQVTLSCSPISGHRSVSWYQQTPGQGLQFLFEYFSETQRNKGNFPGRFSGRQFSNSRSEMNVSTLELGDSALYLCASSQGLAGVVTQYFGPGTRLTVL.

This clone was observed once. This rearrangement joins TRBV9 to TRBJ1-2, with 7 positions matching TRBD1. Per germline, CDR1 SGDLS and CDR2 YYNGEE. V lost 1 base and J lost 8; bases outside the gene matches: 5. This CDR3 spans 13 amino acids. DNA for the CDR3: TGTGCCAGCAGCGTACTAGGGGGCCGGGGCTACACCTTC. Translated, it gives CASSVLGGRGYTF.

V gene TRBV11-3 combines with J gene TRBJ2-7, with D perhaps TRBD2 (6 bases). CDR1 is SGHNT and CDR2 is YENEEA in the germline V gene. The ends were cut back, 5 bases at V and 5 bases at J, with 13 bases in the middle. This CDR3 has 13 amino acids. CDR3 region: CASSIRRGNEQYF. The CDR3 DNA is TGTGCCAGCAGCATTCGGAGGGGAAACGAGCAGTACTTC.

This clone was recorded once. This rearrangement joins TRBV4-2 to TRBJ2-1; possibly TRBD1 for D (6 bases). The V and J ends lost 3 bases and 8 bases respectively, with 14 bases between them. The germline V gene has CDR1 LGHNA and CDR2 YNFKEQ. This CDR3 comprises 14 residues. In DNA, the CDR3 is TGTGCCAGCAGCCAGGAGGTCAGGGGCGATGAGCAGTTCTTC. Translating gives CASSQEVRGDEQFF.

There are a few counts of this clone. This chain links TRBV4-1 with TRBJ2-3; TRBD1 agrees at 11 bases. V lost 4 bases and J lost 3; bases outside the gene matches: 6. This CDR3 comprises 16 residues. Germline CDR1 and CDR2: MGHRA and YSYEKL. Here the CDR3 reads CASSRGQGASTDTQYF. The CDR3 DNA sequence: TGCGCCAGCAGCCGCGGACAGGGGGCAAGTACAGATACGCAGTATTTT.

This clone came up once. Written as DNA, the CDR3 is TGTGCCAGCAGCCTCTACGGAGGAGTTAAGAACAATGAGCAGTTCTTC. Protein product: CASSLYGGVKNNEQFF. This rearrangement joins TRBV5-8 to TRBJ2-1; a weak D match, TRBD2 (5 bases). The length of the CDR3 is 16 residues. Trimming pared 4 bases from V and 5 bases from J, leaving 19 bases between. CDR1 is SGHTS and CDR2 is YDEGEE in the germline V gene.

This sequence joins TRBV19 and TRBJ2-3, with D possibly TRBD1 on 6 matching bases. CDR1 LNHDA and CDR2 SQIVND come from the germline V gene (reference sequence). This CDR3 has 17 residues. V lost 0 bases and J lost 6, with 19 bases in between. This CDR3 reads CASSIDLSGTIRDTQYF. The CDR3 region has the DNA TGTGCCAGTAGTATAGACCTTTCTGGGACAATTCGGGATACGCAGTATTTT.

The chain uses TRBV27 and TRBJ2-1, with TRBD2 matching 9 bases. The trim removed 5 bases at V and 6 bases at J, leaving 14 bases unmatched. The germline V gene encodes CDR1 MNHEY and CDR2 SMNVEV (reference sequence). This CDR3 contains 17 residues. The CDR3 is CASSRGTSQVRVNEQFF. CDR3 nucleotides: TGTGCCAGCAGTAGGGGGACTAGCCAGGTGAGGGTCAATGAGCAGTTCTTC.

Here the CDR3 DNA reads TGTGCCAGTAGTACGGGGGACGAGCAGTACTTC. Translated, it gives CASSTGDEQYF. The rearrangement links TRBV19 to TRBJ2-7; TRBD2 is a possible D gene (6 bases). Germline V gene lookup returns CDR1 LNHDA and CDR2 SQIVND (reference sequence). Deletions cut 4 bases from V and 5 bases from J, with 6 bases between. This CDR3 has 11 amino acids.

This sequence joins TRBV11-2 and TRBJ1-3; D may be TRBD1 (5 bases). Germline loops: CDR1 SGHAT, CDR2 FQNNGV. The CDR3 is made up of 13 amino acids. V shed 5 bases and J shed 2 bases, with 7 bases lying between them. For the CDR3, the DNA is TGTGCCAGCAGCGTGGACACTGGAAACACCATATATTTT. Translation gives CASSVDTGNTIYF.

The chain joins TRBV4-1 to TRBJ1-2; 7 nucleotides agree with TRBD1. Trimming took 1 base from V and 4 from J; bases not matched to a gene: 6. Germline loops: CDR1 MGHRA, CDR2 YSYEKL. The CDR3 loop spans 15 amino acids. CDR3 coding DNA: TGCGCCAGCAGCCAAGGTTTCGGGACAGCCTATGGCTACACCTTC. Its protein product is CASSQGFGTAYGYTF.

V and J are TRBV14 and TRBJ1-2, with D tentatively TRBD1 (6 bases). The CDR3 has 13 amino acids. V lost 2 bases and J 2 bases, leaving 6 bases between the germline ends. From germline, CDR1 is SGHDN and CDR2 FVKESK. The CDR3 DNA reads TGTGCCAGCAGCCAACAGGGGAACTATGGCTACACCTTC. Its protein product is CASSQQGNYGYTF. The whole variable domain, remainder taken from reference TRBV14 and TRBJ1-2, is EAGVTQFPSHSVIEKGQTVTLRCDPISGHDNLYWYRRVMGKEIKFLLHFVKESKQDESGMPNNRFLAERTGGTYSTLKVQPAELEDSGVYFCASSQQGNYGYTFGSGTRLTVV.